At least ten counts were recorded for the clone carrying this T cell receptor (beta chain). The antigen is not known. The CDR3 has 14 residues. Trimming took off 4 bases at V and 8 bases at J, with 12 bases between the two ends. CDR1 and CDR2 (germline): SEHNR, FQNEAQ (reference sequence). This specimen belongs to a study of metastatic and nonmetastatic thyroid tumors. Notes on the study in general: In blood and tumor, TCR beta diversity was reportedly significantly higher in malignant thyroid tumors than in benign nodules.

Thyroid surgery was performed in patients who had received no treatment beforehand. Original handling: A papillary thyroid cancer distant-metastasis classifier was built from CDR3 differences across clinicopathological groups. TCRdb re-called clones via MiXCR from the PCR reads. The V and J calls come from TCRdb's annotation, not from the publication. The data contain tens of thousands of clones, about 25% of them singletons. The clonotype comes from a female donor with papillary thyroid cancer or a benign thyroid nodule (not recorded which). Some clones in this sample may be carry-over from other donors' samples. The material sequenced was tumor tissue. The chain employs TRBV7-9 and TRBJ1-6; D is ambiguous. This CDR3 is CASSSETMDSPLHF. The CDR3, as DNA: TGTGCCAGCAGCTCGGAGACGATGGATTCACCCCTCCACTTT. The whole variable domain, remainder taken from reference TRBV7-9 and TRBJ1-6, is DTGVSQNPRHKITKRGQNVTFRCDPISEHNRLYWYRQTLGQGPEFLTYFQNEAQLEKSRLLSDRFSAERPKGSFSTLEIQRTEQGDSAMYLCASSSETMDSPLHFGNGTRLTVT.